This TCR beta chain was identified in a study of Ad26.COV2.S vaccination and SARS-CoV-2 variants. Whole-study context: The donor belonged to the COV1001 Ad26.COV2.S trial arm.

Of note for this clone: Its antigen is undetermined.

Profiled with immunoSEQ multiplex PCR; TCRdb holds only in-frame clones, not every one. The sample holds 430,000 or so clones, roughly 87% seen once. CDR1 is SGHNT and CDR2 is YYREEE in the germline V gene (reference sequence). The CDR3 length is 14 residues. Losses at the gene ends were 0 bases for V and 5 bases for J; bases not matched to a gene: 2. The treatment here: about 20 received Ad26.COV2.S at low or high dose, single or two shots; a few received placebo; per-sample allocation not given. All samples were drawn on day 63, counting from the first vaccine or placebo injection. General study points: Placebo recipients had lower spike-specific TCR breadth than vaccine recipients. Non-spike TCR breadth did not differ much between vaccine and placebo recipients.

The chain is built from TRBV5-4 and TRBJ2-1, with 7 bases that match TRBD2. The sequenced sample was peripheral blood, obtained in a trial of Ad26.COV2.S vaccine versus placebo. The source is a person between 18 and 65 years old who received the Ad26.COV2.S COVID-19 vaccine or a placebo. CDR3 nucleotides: TGTGCCAGCAGCTTGGGTGGGAGGGACAATGAGCAGTTCTTC. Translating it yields CASSLGGRDNEQFF.